Listed below are T cell receptor beta chains from one sample, sequenced in a study of PD-1 blockade in classical Hodgkin lymphoma. Measured with immunoSEQ multiplex PCR; TCRdb has only the in-frame clones, and not every one. The repertoire holds approximately 51,000 clones, with just under 75% as singletons. The sample in question was peripheral blood mononuclear cells (PBMCs), obtained before the second cycle of nivolumab. Every receptor here comes from a human donor with classical Hodgkin lymphoma. The CDR3 runs from the conserved cysteine through the conserved F or W. D genes are given only for firm matches. For some rows the clone size is stated as once, few or many, or as a class when expanded; others skip it.

d_gene: NA; abundance: NA; len: 14; j_gene: TRBJ1-1; v_gene: TRBV6-6; CDR3aa: CASGSWTANTEAFF; CDR3nt: TGTGCCAGCGGGTCCTGGACGGCGAACACTGAAGCTTTCTTT
d_gene: NA; abundance: few; len: 12; j_gene: TRBJ1-1; v_gene: TRBV29-1; CDR3aa: CSATGEEPEAFF; CDR3nt: TGCAGCGCAACGGGGGAGGAGCCCGAAGCTTTCTTT
d_gene: TRBD2; abundance: few; len: 16; j_gene: TRBJ2-1; v_gene: TRBV6-5; CDR3aa: CASSSSGTSSYNEQFF; CDR3nt: TGTGCCAGCAGTTCCTCGGGGACTAGCTCCTACAATGAGCAGTTCTTC
d_gene: NA; abundance: NA; len: 16; j_gene: TRBJ1-1; v_gene: TRBV28; CDR3aa: CASSLYPQRTNTEAFF; CDR3nt: TGTGCCAGCAGTTTATACCCCCAAAGGACGAACACTGAAGCTTTCTTT
d_gene: TRBD1; abundance: NA; len: 16; j_gene: TRBJ2-6; v_gene: TRBV6-6; CDR3aa: CASRTGGISGANVLTF; CDR3nt: TGTGCCAGTAGGACAGGGGGTATCTCTGGGGCCAACGTCCTGACTTTC
d_gene: NA; abundance: few; len: 12; j_gene: TRBJ1-5; v_gene: TRBV13; CDR3aa: CASSPQGQPQHF; CDR3nt: TGTGCCAGCAGCCCTCAGGGCCAGCCCCAGCATTTT
d_gene: NA; abundance: NA; len: 12; j_gene: TRBJ1-1; v_gene: TRBV27; CDR3aa: CASFDLPWEAFF; CDR3nt: TGTGCCAGCTTCGATCTCCCATGGGAAGCTTTCTTT
d_gene: NA; abundance: NA; len: 14; j_gene: TRBJ1-1; v_gene: TRBV30; CDR3aa: CAWSVRGLDTEAFF; CDR3nt: TGTGCCTGGAGTGTACGGGGGCTGGACACTGAAGCTTTCTTT
d_gene: NA; abundance: once; len: 19; j_gene: TRBJ1-2; v_gene: TRBV12-5; CDR3aa: CASGLAKIPTTGGNYGYTF; CDR3nt: TGTGCTAGTGGTTTGGCAAAAATCCCCACGACAGGAGGTAACTATGGCTACACCTTC
d_gene: NA; abundance: NA; len: 14; j_gene: TRBJ2-7; v_gene: TRBV19; CDR3aa: CASSARGGAYEQYF; CDR3nt: TGTGCCAGTAGCGCCAGGGGAGGGGCCTACGAGCAGTACTTC
d_gene: TRBD2; abundance: NA; len: 14; j_gene: TRBJ2-7; v_gene: TRBV4-1; CDR3aa: CASRGTSGKYEQYF; CDR3nt: TGCGCCAGCAGGGGGACTAGCGGGAAATATGAGCAGTACTTC
d_gene: NA; abundance: NA; len: 14; j_gene: TRBJ2-1; v_gene: TRBV7-9; CDR3aa: CASSLGSSYNEQFF; CDR3nt: TGTGCCAGCAGCTTAGGGAGCTCCTACAATGAGCAGTTCTTC
d_gene: TRBD1; abundance: NA; len: 15; j_gene: TRBJ2-3; v_gene: TRBV27; CDR3aa: CASGLQGAPTDTQYF; CDR3nt: TGTGCCAGCGGGTTACAGGGGGCCCCCACAGATACGCAGTATTTT
d_gene: NA; abundance: few; len: 13; j_gene: TRBJ2-7; v_gene: TRBV19; CDR3aa: CASSINGPYEQYF; CDR3nt: TGTGCCAGTAGTATAAACGGACCCTACGAGCAGTACTTC
d_gene: TRBD1; abundance: NA; len: 14; j_gene: TRBJ1-2; v_gene: TRBV6-5; CDR3aa: CASSYQGADYGYTF; CDR3nt: TGTGCCAGCAGTTACCAGGGGGCCGACTATGGCTACACCTTC
d_gene: NA; abundance: NA; len: 15; j_gene: TRBJ1-2; v_gene: TRBV6-6; CDR3aa: CASSSSTQGIDGYTF; CDR3nt: TGTGCCAGCAGTTCCTCAACCCAGGGGATCGATGGCTACACCTTC
d_gene: NA; abundance: NA; len: 13; j_gene: TRBJ1-5; v_gene: TRBV13; CDR3aa: CASSLGANQPQHF; CDR3nt: TGTGCCAGCAGCTTAGGGGCAAATCAGCCCCAGCATTTT
d_gene: TRBD1; abundance: NA; len: 14; j_gene: TRBJ1-5; v_gene: TRBV7-2; CDR3aa: CASSSRDSYQPQHF; CDR3nt: TGTGCCAGCAGCTCCCGGGACAGCTATCAGCCCCAGCATTTT
d_gene: TRBD1; abundance: NA; len: 12; j_gene: TRBJ1-1; v_gene: TRBV28; CDR3aa: CASSLGQGEAFF; CDR3nt: TGTGCCAGCAGTCTGGGACAGGGTGAAGCTTTCTTT
d_gene: NA; abundance: NA; len: 13; j_gene: TRBJ1-1; v_gene: TRBV6-5; CDR3aa: CASSYSGGTEAFF; CDR3nt: TGTGCCAGCAGTTACTCCGGGGGCACTGAAGCTTTCTTT
d_gene: TRBD2; abundance: NA; len: 14; j_gene: TRBJ2-3; v_gene: TRBV15; CDR3aa: CATSSLAGTDTQYF; CDR3nt: TGTGCCACCAGCAGTCTAGCGGGAACAGATACGCAGTATTTT
d_gene: TRBD2; abundance: NA; len: 15; j_gene: TRBJ2-3; v_gene: TRBV6-5; CDR3aa: CASRIAGVSRDTQYF; CDR3nt: TGTGCCAGCCGTATAGCGGGAGTATCGCGGGATACGCAGTATTTT
d_gene: TRBD1; abundance: NA; len: 15; j_gene: TRBJ2-1; v_gene: TRBV30; CDR3aa: CAWSSGTGGRYEQFF; CDR3nt: TGTGCCTGGAGTAGCGGGACAGGGGGTAGGTATGAGCAGTTCTTC
d_gene: NA; abundance: NA; len: 11; j_gene: TRBJ2-7; v_gene: TRBV29-1; CDR3aa: CSVEDLYEQYF; CDR3nt: TGCAGCGTTGAGGACTTATACGAGCAGTACTTC
d_gene: NA; abundance: NA; len: 15; j_gene: TRBJ2-2; v_gene: TRBV7-2; CDR3aa: CASSLEAVHTGELFF; CDR3nt: TGTGCCAGCAGCTTAGAGGCAGTTCATACCGGGGAGCTGTTTTTT
d_gene: NA; abundance: NA; len: 13; j_gene: TRBJ2-1; v_gene: TRBV6-5; CDR3aa: CASSSLLSGEQFF; CDR3nt: TGTGCCAGCAGTTCCTTACTCTCGGGTGAGCAGTTCTTC
d_gene: NA; abundance: NA; len: 16; j_gene: TRBJ2-1; v_gene: TRBV27; CDR3aa: CASRNTAGSSYNEQFF; CDR3nt: TGTGCCAGCAGGAATACTGCGGGGAGCTCCTACAATGAGCAGTTCTTC
d_gene: NA; abundance: NA; len: 15; j_gene: TRBJ1-2; v_gene: TRBV28; CDR3aa: CASSFFGPTSGGYTF; CDR3nt: TGTGCCAGCAGTTTTTTTGGGCCTACTTCGGGTGGCTACACCTTC
d_gene: NA; abundance: few; len: 13; j_gene: TRBJ1-5; v_gene: TRBV4-3; CDR3aa: CASSQDQNQPQHF; CDR3nt: TGCGCCAGCAGCCAAGACCAAAATCAGCCCCAGCATTTT
d_gene: TRBD2; abundance: NA; len: 15; j_gene: TRBJ2-5; v_gene: TRBV7-9; CDR3aa: CASSFWLAGEETQYF; CDR3nt: TGTGCCAGCAGCTTTTGGCTAGCGGGAGAAGAGACCCAGTACTTC
d_gene: NA; abundance: NA; len: 13; j_gene: TRBJ1-5; v_gene: TRBV30; CDR3aa: CAWSEQGPQPQHF; CDR3nt: TGTGCCTGGAGTGAGCAGGGACCTCAGCCCCAGCATTTT
d_gene: NA; abundance: once; len: 12; j_gene: TRBJ2-1; v_gene: TRBV10-2; CDR3aa: CASSVINNEQFF; CDR3nt: TGCGCCAGCAGTGTGATCAACAATGAGCAGTTCTTC
d_gene: TRBD2; abundance: NA; len: 14; j_gene: TRBJ2-4; v_gene: TRBV5-8; CDR3aa: CASRLAGGINIQYF; CDR3nt: TGTGCCAGCAGGTTAGCGGGAGGGATAAACATTCAGTACTTC
d_gene: TRBD1; abundance: few; len: 15; j_gene: TRBJ2-7; v_gene: TRBV30; CDR3aa: CAWSRGQGVGNEQYF; CDR3nt: TGTGCCTGGAGTAGGGGACAGGGGGTCGGTAACGAGCAGTACTTC
d_gene: NA; abundance: NA; len: 11; j_gene: TRBJ1-4; v_gene: TRBV20-1; CDR3aa: CSALRGEKLFF; CDR3nt: TGCAGTGCCCTAAGGGGGGAAAAACTGTTTTTT
d_gene: NA; abundance: NA; len: 13; j_gene: TRBJ1-3; v_gene: TRBV6-5; CDR3aa: CASTGPTGNTIYF; CDR3nt: TGTGCCAGCACAGGACCGACTGGAAACACCATATATTTT
d_gene: TRBD2; abundance: NA; len: 17; j_gene: TRBJ2-5; v_gene: TRBV6-1; CDR3aa: CASSVTGGLAPGETQYF; CDR3nt: TGTGCCAGCAGTGTAACGGGGGGGCTCGCACCCGGGGAGACCCAGTACTTC
d_gene: NA; abundance: NA; len: 17; j_gene: TRBJ1-3; v_gene: TRBV28; CDR3aa: CASSPPNLGYSGNTIYF; CDR3nt: TGTGCCAGCAGCCCCCCGAATCTCGGATACTCTGGAAACACCATATATTTT
d_gene: NA; abundance: NA; len: 14; j_gene: TRBJ2-3; v_gene: TRBV6-1; CDR3aa: CASRYYFNTDTQYF; CDR3nt: TGTGCCAGCAGGTACTACTTCAACACAGATACGCAGTATTTT
d_gene: NA; abundance: NA; len: 15; j_gene: TRBJ1-4; v_gene: TRBV11-2; CDR3aa: CASSPLQGIDEKLFF; CDR3nt: TGTGCCAGCAGCCCACTACAGGGCATCGATGAAAAACTGTTTTTT
d_gene: NA; abundance: NA; len: 13; j_gene: TRBJ2-5; v_gene: TRBV27; CDR3aa: CASSSRAKETQYF; CDR3nt: TGTGCCAGCAGTTCCAGGGCGAAAGAGACCCAGTACTTC
d_gene: TRBD2; abundance: NA; len: 14; j_gene: TRBJ2-3; v_gene: TRBV19; CDR3aa: CASSMLAGTDTQYF; CDR3nt: TGTGCCAGTAGTATGCTAGCGGGTACAGATACGCAGTATTTT
d_gene: NA; abundance: few; len: 15; j_gene: TRBJ2-3; v_gene: TRBV7-7; CDR3aa: CASSLGLGKTDTQYF; CDR3nt: TGTGCCAGCAGCTTAGGGCTAGGGAAGACAGATACGCAGTATTTT
d_gene: NA; abundance: NA; len: 14; j_gene: TRBJ2-7; v_gene: TRBV30; CDR3aa: CAWAPRVRSYEQYF; CDR3nt: TGTGCCTGGGCGCCCAGGGTGAGGTCCTACGAGCAGTACTTC
d_gene: TRBD2; abundance: few; len: 18; j_gene: TRBJ2-3; v_gene: TRBV7-9; CDR3aa: CASSPGAGGPSITDTQYF; CDR3nt: TGTGCCAGCAGCCCAGGGGCGGGAGGGCCTTCCATCACAGATACGCAGTATTTT
d_gene: NA; abundance: NA; len: 15; j_gene: TRBJ1-1; v_gene: TRBV30; CDR3aa: CAWSSWGGVNTEAFF; CDR3nt: TGTGCCTGGAGTTCATGGGGAGGGGTGAACACTGAAGCTTTCTTT
d_gene: TRBD1; abundance: NA; len: 16; j_gene: TRBJ1-4; v_gene: TRBV6-6; CDR3aa: CASRIGQGNENEKLFF; CDR3nt: TGTGCCAGCAGGATCGGACAGGGGAATGAGAATGAAAAACTGTTTTTT